What follows are 4 T cell receptor beta chains derived from one specimen sequenced in a study of T cells in Graves' hyperthyroidism and ophthalmopathy. RNA transcripts yielded amplified TCR beta CDR3 regions. HTBI primers were employed in a first-round RT-PCR of the TCR CDR3. TCRdb re-analysed the multiplex PCR reads in MiXCR, keeping a single row per CDR3 protein. The sample contains 300,000 to 400,000 distinct CDR3 sequences, 21% of which appear only once. Sequencing input: blood. The receptors were sampled from a woman between 45 and 65 years old with Graves' hyperthyroidism.

This clonotype was seen many times. The chain joins TRBV9 to TRBJ1-1; a possible D gene is TRBD1 (5 bases). Per germline, CDR1 SGDLS and CDR2 YYNGEE. Trimming cost V 0 bases and J 13 bases, with 16 bases left between them. The CDR3 runs 13 residues. The CDR3 sequence is CASSVDLSGWVFF. The CDR3 nucleotides are TGTGCCAGCAGCGTAGATTTGTCAGGGTGGGTTTTCTTT.

This clonotype has a count of ten or more. The chain combines TRBV7-6 with TRBJ2-1; 12 bases fit TRBD2. CDR3 size: 17 residues. Unmatched junction bases numbered 11, after V lost 1 base and J lost 10 bases. Germline lookup yields CDR1 SGHVS and CDR2 FNYEAQ. CDR3 protein: CASSLGASGRAGGEQFF. DNA of the CDR3: TGTGCCAGCAGCTTAGGGGCTAGCGGGAGGGCCGGGGGCGAGCAGTTCTTC.

This clonotype was counted at least ten times. The chain employs TRBV30 and TRBJ2-7; 7 bases line up with TRBD1. The CDR3 length is 15 residues. V shed 2 bases, J shed 2 bases, and the junction held 9 bases outside the gene matches. Germline CDR1 GTSNPN, CDR2 SVGIG (reference sequence). The CDR3 nucleotides read TGTGCCTGGAGTAAGGACAGGCGATCTCCCTACGAGCAGTACTTC. Translation gives CAWSKDRRSPYEQYF.

There are many counts of this clonotype. The V and J genes are TRBV28 and TRBJ2-7; 11 bases fit TRBD2. The germline gives CDR1 MDHEN, CDR2 SYDVKM. The CDR3 covers 15 residues. V lost 8 bases, J lost 4 bases, and 10 bases stayed unmatched. In nucleotides, the CDR3 is TGTGCCAGCGTTAGGGTAGCGGGAGGGCCGTACGAGCAGTACTTC. This encodes CASVRVAGGPYEQYF.